One and the same sample provided the 10 T cell receptor beta chains below, sequenced in a study of blood T cell repertoires in COVID-19. This table comes from immunoSEQ multiplex PCR, and its TCRdb copy is limited to in-frame clones, with some not included. The data contain around 90,000 clones, approximately 86% of them singletons. The specimen was peripheral blood. The receptors here all came from a man between 50 and 59 years old with COVID-19, enrolled during active disease.

The V call is TRBV5-1, the J call TRBJ2-7; D not certain. Germline V lookup: CDR1 SGHRS, CDR2 YFSETQ. The CDR3 extends over 14 amino acids. V lost 3 bases, J lost 5 bases, and 15 bases lay in between. The CDR3 spells CASSSNRVRDEQYF. Written as DNA, the CDR3 is TGCGCCAGCAGCTCCAACCGAGTCCGGGACGAGCAGTACTTC.

V is TRBV4-1 and J is TRBJ1-2, with a tentative D call TRBD1 (5 bases). CDR1 MGHRA and CDR2 YSYEKL come from the germline V gene. V shed 2 bases and J shed 0 bases, with 22 bases lying between them. The CDR3 contains 19 residues. The CDR3 here is CASSQLKGQGTKPNYGYTF. In DNA form, the CDR3 reads TGCGCCAGCAGCCAACTCAAGGGGCAGGGAACAAAACCTAACTATGGCTACACCTTC.

This chain connects TRBV5-4 to TRBJ2-7, with TRBD1 matching over 11 bases. CDR3 length equals 14 residues. CDR1 SGHNT and CDR2 YYREEE come from the germline V gene (reference sequence). After removal of 4 bases from V and 2 bases from J, the junction contained 2 bases not matched to a gene. The CDR3 DNA reads as TGTGCCAGCAGCCGGGACAGGGGGACCTACGAGCAGTACTTC. It specifies CASSRDRGTYEQYF.

V and J are TRBV30 and TRBJ1-6; 7 nucleotides line up with TRBD1. This CDR3 is built from 13 residues. The germline V gene has CDR1 GTSNPN and CDR2 SVGIG (reference sequence). After removal of 1 base from V and 10 bases from J, the junction contained 4 bases not matched to a gene. The CDR3, as DNA: TGTGCCTGGAGTGGACAGGGTAGGTCACCCCTCCACTTT. As protein: CAWSGQGRSPLHF.

The rearrangement uses TRBV7-5 and TRBJ2-7; the tabulated D call, TRBD1, remains unverified against the DNA. TRBV7-5 is designated a pseudogene. This CDR3 has 11 residues. In DNA, the CDR3 is TGTGCCAGAAGCTCAGGGCTCGAGCAGTACTTC. Its translation is CARSSGLEQYF.

The chain links TRBV20-1 to TRBJ1-5, with 12 bases matching TRBD1. The V segment lost 3 bases and the J segment 2 bases; nucleotides outside the gene matches: 14. Germline V gene lookup returns CDR1 DFQATT and CDR2 SNEGSKA (reference sequence). CDR3 length: 19 amino acids. CDR3 DNA: TGCAGTGCTAGTCACGCCGGGACAGGGGGCTCCCGGGGCAATCAGCCCCAGCATTTT. Protein: CSASHAGTGGSRGNQPQHF.

The chain is built from TRBV7-3 and TRBJ2-7, with a tentative D call TRBD1 (5 bases). The CDR3 is 13 residues long. V lost 0 bases and J 7 bases, leaving 10 bases between the germline ends. Germline values: CDR1 SGHTA, CDR2 FQGTGA. The CDR3, as DNA: TGTGCCAGCAGCTTAACCCCCCAGGGAGAGCAGTACTTC. This sequence encodes CASSLTPQGEQYF.

The rearrangement links TRBV27 to TRBJ1-2; 7 positions agree with TRBD1. After removal of 7 bases from V and 4 bases from J, the junction contained 9 bases not matched to a gene. The V gene's germline CDR1 is MNHEY and CDR2 SMNVEV (reference sequence). This CDR3 spans 14 amino acids. For the CDR3, the DNA is TGTGCCAGCAAAGGGGGCAGGGGTGGCTATGGCTACACCTTC. Translated, it gives CASKGGRGGYGYTF.

The chain uses TRBV14 and TRBJ2-1; no firm D call. The CDR3 loop spans 11 amino acids. V was trimmed by 1 base and J by 10 bases, leaving 5 bases between them. CDR1 is SGHDN and CDR2 is FVKESK in the germline V gene. CDR3: CASSQVREQFF. CDR3 DNA sequence: TGTGCCAGCAGCCAAGTCAGGGAGCAGTTCTTC.

The chain has TRBV18 and TRBJ2-7, with TRBD1 matching over 11 bases. Germline CDR1 KGHSH, CDR2 LQKENI. The V gene end was trimmed by 5 bases and the J gene end by 4 bases; junction bases not matched to a gene: 4. The CDR3 spans 14 residues. The CDR3 DNA follows: TGTGCCAGCTCAATTGGACAGGGGGCTTACGAGCAGTACTTC. This translates into CASSIGQGAYEQYF. Complete variable domain (other parts from reference TRBV18 and TRBJ2-7): NAGVMQNPRHLVRRRGQEARLRCSPMKGHSHVYWYRQLPEEGLKFMVYLQKENIIDESGMPKERFSAEFPKEGPSILRIQQVVRGDSAAYFCASSIGQGAYEQYFGPGTRLTVT.